This T cell receptor beta chain was sequenced during a study of blood T cells in healthy people across ages. The CDR3 length is 17 residues. The V end was cut by 1 base, the J end by 8 bases, with 22 bases between. Per germline, CDR1 SGHRS and CDR2 YFSETQ. For the second PCR, which ran for roughly 7 to 11 cycles, a sample-barcoded 5' primer and a J-beta primer mix were used. Each CDR3 protein gets one entry after TCRdb re-called the 5' RACE reads with MiXCR. Seen here are over 1,300,000 distinct CDR3 sequences, roughly 59% observed once, and the top ten hold 6.5% to 8.5%. As concerns this clonotype: What it binds is not known.

Notes on the study in general: Naive CD4+ cell counts and diversity both ran higher in long-lived than in aged donors.

The source is a man aged 18 to 29 in good health. The chain employs TRBV5-1 and TRBJ2-1; D is unresolved. Input material: blood. The CDR3: CASSLFPATSLEDEQFF. CDR3 nucleotides: TGCGCCAGCAGCTTGTTCCCAGCTACATCCCTTGAGGATGAGCAGTTCTTC.